The 30 T cell receptor beta chains in this list originate from one sample, sequenced in a study of cytomegalovirus exposure and HLA in healthy donors. The PCR was carried out with 60 Vbeta primers and 13 Jbeta primers. The protocol was immunoSEQ multiplex PCR, while the TCRdb copy is restricted to in-frame clones and leaves out a portion. The sample carries about 190,000 clones, roughly four fifths recorded once. The sample consisted of PBMCs. Source of these receptors: a woman aged 25 to 39 in good health and CMV-seropositive.

The CDR3 loop reads CASRLTGSNWVYTF. CDR3 nucleotide sequence: TGTGCCAGCAGACTAACAGGGTCCAACTGGGTCTACACCTTC. V is TRBV28 and J is TRBJ1-2, with D perhaps TRBD1 (6 bases). The CDR3 spans 14 residues. Germline V gene lookup returns CDR1 MDHEN and CDR2 SYDVKM. Trimming cost V 6 bases and J 10 bases, with 21 bases left between them.

The V gene is TRBV5-4, the J gene TRBJ2-5; D possibly corresponds to TRBD2 (6 bases). This CDR3 is built from 13 residues. Germline CDR1 SGHNT, CDR2 YYREEE (reference sequence). Trimming left V 4 bases short and J 0 bases short, with 7 bases between. The CDR3 DNA reads as TGTGCCAGCAGCCGCGGGAACCAAGAGACCCAGTACTTC. Encoded protein: CASSRGNQETQYF. Supplemented by reference TRBV5-4 and TRBJ2-5, the full variable domain reads ETGVTQSPTHLIKTRGQQVTLRCSSQSGHNTVSWYQQALGQGPQFIFQYYREEENGRGNFPPRFSGLQFPNYSSELNVNALELDDSALYLCASSRGNQETQYFGPGTRLLVL.

This sequence joins TRBV7-6 and TRBJ1-1; D is ambiguous. V was trimmed by 5 bases and J by 1 base, leaving 11 bases between them. Looked up from germline, CDR1 is SGHVS and CDR2 is FNYEAQ. The CDR3 runs 14 residues. The CDR3, as DNA: TGTGCCAGCAGCGCCGAGACATCGAACACTGAAGCTTTCTTT. This sequence encodes CASSAETSNTEAFF.

This rearrangement joins TRBV5-1 to TRBJ1-4, with 9 bases fitting TRBD1. Germline V gene data show CDR1 as SGHRS and CDR2 as YFSETQ. The CDR3 length is 14 residues. With V trimmed by 2 bases and J by 8 bases, 4 bases remained unmatched. CDR3 residues: CASSLGTGQEKLFF. For the CDR3, the DNA is TGCGCCAGCAGCTTAGGGACAGGGCAGGAAAAACTGTTTTTT. The full variable domain, its missing parts supplied by reference TRBV5-1 and TRBJ1-4, is KAGVTQTPRYLIKTRGQQVTLSCSPISGHRSVSWYQQTPGQGLQFLFEYFSETQRNKGNFPGRFSGRQFSNSRSEMNVSTLELGDSALYLCASSLGTGQEKLFFGSGTQLSVL.

The rearrangement joins TRBV4-2 to TRBJ1-1, with D perhaps matching TRBD1 (5 bases). Trimming shortened V by 3 bases and J by 1 base, and 9 bases separated the two germline ends. Germline V CDR1 and CDR2: LGHNA, YNFKEQ. CDR3 size: 14 residues. CDR3 nucleotide sequence: TGTGCCAGCAGCCAGACAGATACGAACACTGAAGCTTTCTTT. This translates into CASSQTDTNTEAFF.

This chain uses TRBV5-1 with TRBJ1-2; D is possibly TRBD1 (5 bases). V was pared by 4 bases and J by 3 bases, with 13 bases between. The germline V gene encodes CDR1 SGHRS and CDR2 YFSETQ. This CDR3 has 14 amino acids. DNA for the CDR3: TGCGCCAGCAGCCGCCTGGACACTCACTATGGCTACACCTTC. Its protein product is CASSRLDTHYGYTF.

V and J are TRBV18 and TRBJ2-3, with a tentative D call TRBD2 (6 bases). The CDR3 is 14 residues long. In germline, CDR1 is KGHSH, CDR2 LQKENI. The germline V and J ends were trimmed by 3 bases and 6 bases, with 13 bases remaining between them. The CDR3 here is CASSPDTGEDTQYF. As DNA, the CDR3 is TGTGCCAGCTCACCTGATACGGGAGAGGATACGCAGTATTTT.

This chain uses TRBV4-1 with TRBJ2-1; possibly TRBD2 for D (5 bases). The CDR3 runs 17 residues. Trimming removed 2 bases at V and 3 bases at J, with 17 bases between. CDR1 is MGHRA and CDR2 is YSYEKL in the germline V gene. The CDR3 reads CASSQSPGERRYNEQFF. As DNA, the CDR3 is TGCGCCAGCAGCCAAAGCCCCGGGGAGCGGCGCTACAATGAGCAGTTCTTC.

Concerning this clone: One end of the junction fails to match germline, which may point to a read error. The chain is built from TRBV7-9 and TRBJ2-7; D is tentatively TRBD1 or TRBD2 (10 bases each). CDR3 length: 17 residues. In germline, CDR1 is SEHNR, CDR2 FQNEAQ (reference sequence). CDR3 region: CSSSLQTGGLAGEEQYF. The CDR3 DNA sequence: TGTTCCAGCAGCCTTCAGACAGGGGGCCTAGCGGGAGAGGAGCAGTACTTC.

V and J are TRBV9 and TRBJ2-7; TRBD2 agrees at 13 bases. Trimming cost V 1 base and J 5 bases; bases outside gene matches: 12. CDR3 length: 18 residues. The V gene's germline CDR1 is SGDLS and CDR2 YYNGEE. The CDR3 here is CASSVSGLAGFHSHEQYF. In DNA form, the CDR3 reads TGTGCCAGCAGCGTATCGGGACTAGCGGGATTTCATTCCCACGAGCAGTACTTC.

This clone was recorded a few times. The CDR3 region is CASSLGHTNTGELFF. The CDR3 coding sequence is TGTGCCAGCAGCTTGGGTCACACGAACACCGGGGAGCTGTTTTTT. The rearrangement links TRBV5-4 to TRBJ2-2; no clear D. The germline CDR1 and CDR2 sequences are SGHNT and YYREEE (reference sequence). V lost 0 bases, J lost 0 bases, and 6 bases lay in between. There are 15 residues in the CDR3.

This clone was counted between two and nine times. The chain joins TRBV11-2 to TRBJ2-5; possible D gene TRBD1, 5 bases. CDR1 and CDR2 from the germline V gene are SGHAT and FQNNGV. V lost 6 bases and J 2 bases, leaving 13 bases between the germline ends. CDR3 length equals 14 residues. CDR3 protein: CASRRTGTQETQYF. CDR3 bases: TGTGCCAGCAGAAGAACAGGAACACAAGAGACCCAGTACTTC.

The V call is TRBV27, the J call TRBJ2-1; TRBD2 aligns across 8 bases. CDR1 and CDR2 from the germline V gene are MNHEY and SMNVEV (reference sequence). The CDR3 is made up of 15 amino acids. V lost 5 bases, J lost 4 bases, and 7 bases stayed unmatched. The CDR3 sequence is CASSTGLGLYNEQFF. The DNA of the CDR3 is TGTGCCAGCAGTACGGGACTAGGTCTGTACAATGAGCAGTTCTTC.

J is TRBJ1-2 and V is TRBV5-4; 7 bases align to TRBD1. J lost 0 bases, V lost 4 bases, and 12 bases had no gene match. The CDR3 contains 17 residues. The germline gives CDR1 SGHNT, CDR2 YYREEE (reference sequence). As DNA, the CDR3 is TGTGCCAGCAGCAAGACCGGGACAGTTTTAGCTAACTATGGCTACACCTTC. Translation gives CASSKTGTVLANYGYTF.

The chain carries TRBV28 and TRBJ1-4, with 7 bases lining up with TRBD1. Germline CDR1 and CDR2: MDHEN and SYDVKM. There are 16 residues in the CDR3. V shed 6 bases and J 6 bases; nucleotides not matched to a gene: 13. CDR3 sequence: CASRPNPGGLYEKLFF. Here the CDR3 DNA reads TGTGCCAGCAGACCTAACCCAGGGGGGCTATATGAAAAACTGTTTTTT. The complete variable domain, with remaining parts taken from reference TRBV28 and TRBJ1-4, reads DVKVTQSSRYLVKRTGEKVFLECVQDMDHENMFWYRQDPGLGLRLIYFSYDVKMKEKGDIPEGYSVSREKKERFSLILESASTNQTSMYLCASRPNPGGLYEKLFFGSGTQLSVL.

This chain connects TRBV2 to TRBJ2-1; TRBD1 might be the D (6 bases). V was cut by 6 bases and J by 6 bases, with 21 bases left in between. This CDR3 is 16 amino acids long. Germline values: CDR1 SNHLY, CDR2 FYNNEI. CDR3 loop: CASSDAGTRKANEQFF. DNA of the CDR3: TGTGCCAGCAGCGACGCCGGGACACGAAAAGCCAATGAGCAGTTCTTC.

DNA of the CDR3: TGTGCCATCAGTGAAGGAACAGGGCGAACCTACAATGAGCAGTTCTTC. Its translation: CAISEGTGRTYNEQFF. V and J are TRBV10-3 and TRBJ2-1; possible D gene TRBD1, 6 bases. V dropped 3 bases and J dropped 2 bases, with 14 bases sitting between them. The CDR3 loop spans 16 amino acids. Germline V gene lookup returns CDR1 ENHRY and CDR2 SYGVKD.

The CDR3 loop reads CASSPTRKVWGYTF. CDR3 DNA: TGTGCCAGCAGCCCTACCCGTAAAGTTTGGGGCTACACCTTC. This chain joins TRBV6-5 and TRBJ1-2; no firm D call. The V gene's germline CDR1 is MNHEY and CDR2 SVGAGI. The CDR3 has 14 residues. Trimming took off 6 bases at V and 8 bases at J, with 19 bases between the two ends.

This clone was found once. CDR3 DNA sequence: TGCGCCAGCAGCGTGCCGACAGGGCCCACTGAAGCTTTCTTT. It specifies CASSVPTGPTEAFF. This rearrangement joins TRBV5-1 to TRBJ1-1; 7 bases are a match to TRBD1. The trim removed 4 bases at V and 4 bases at J, leaving 7 bases unmatched. This CDR3 comprises 14 residues. CDR1 SGHRS and CDR2 YFSETQ come from the germline V gene.

The chain joins TRBV19 to TRBJ2-3, with 7 bases identical to TRBD2. V lost 8 bases to trimming and J lost 0 bases; unmatched junction nucleotides: 8. The CDR3 totals 15 residues. Germline V gene sequence: CDR1 LNHDA, CDR2 SQIVND (reference sequence). CDR3 coding DNA: TGTGCCAGTTCTAGGGACTACCTAAGCACAGATACGCAGTATTTT. Its protein is CASSRDYLSTDTQYF.

The chain couples TRBV5-6 to TRBJ2-7, with 7 bases that match TRBD1. This CDR3 spans 15 amino acids. Losses at the gene ends were 1 base for V and 0 bases for J; bases not matched to a gene: 4. Looked up from germline, CDR1 is SGHDT and CDR2 is YYEEEE. The CDR3 here is CASSLRQGRSYEQYF. The CDR3 DNA sequence: TGTGCCAGCAGCTTGAGACAGGGCCGCTCCTACGAGCAGTACTTC.

This clone appeared a few times. The chain is built from TRBV6-5 and TRBJ1-5, with 11 bases lining up with TRBD1. The CDR3 runs to 15 residues. Germline CDR1 is MNHEY and CDR2 is SVGAGI. V shed 4 bases and J 6 bases; nucleotides not matched to a gene: 5. CDR3 amino acids: CASSSFGTGGQPQHF. The DNA of the CDR3 is TGTGCCAGCAGTTCCTTCGGGACAGGGGGTCAGCCCCAGCATTTT.

The chain uses TRBV12-5 and TRBJ2-1; unclear D gene. Trimming removed 6 bases from V and 2 bases from J, with 8 bases in between. Germline CDR1 and CDR2: LGHNT and FRNRAP. The CDR3 is 13 amino acids. The CDR3 DNA reads TGTGCTAGTGGCTCTAACCCCTACAATGAGCAGTTCTTC. Translation: CASGSNPYNEQFF.

This sequence joins TRBV4-2 and TRBJ2-5; weak D call: TRBD2 (6 bases). With the DNA end fitting TRBJ2-7 better, the J assignment may be wrong. CDR3 length: 14 residues. CDR1 is LGHNA, CDR2 YNFKEQ, per germline. The CDR3 region has the DNA TGTGCCAGCAGCCCCGCGCGGGGAGCCTACGAGCAGTACTTC. Translation gives CASSPARGAYEQYF.

This sequence joins TRBV6-1 and TRBJ1-1; D is unresolved. This CDR3 is built from 14 residues. The germline V gene has CDR1 MNHNS and CDR2 SASEGT. V was pared by 4 bases and J by 0 bases, with 9 bases between. The CDR3 is CASSATVMNTEAFF. In DNA, the CDR3 is TGTGCCAGCAGTGCTACGGTTATGAACACTGAAGCTTTCTTT.

The rearrangement links TRBV28 to TRBJ2-6; D is unresolved. Germline assignment: CDR1 MDHEN and CDR2 SYDVKM. The CDR3 consists of 19 residues. Trimming stripped 5 bases from V and 0 bases from J, with 20 bases between. The CDR3 sequence is CASSPPPTLLSSGANVLTF. The CDR3 bases are TGTGCCAGCAGTCCCCCTCCGACACTCCTGAGCTCTGGGGCCAACGTCCTGACTTTC.

The rearrangement uses TRBV5-4 and TRBJ1-3; D not resolved. V was trimmed by 0 bases and J by 0 bases, leaving 7 bases between them. This CDR3 is 15 amino acids long. Germline CDR1 SGHNT, CDR2 YYREEE (reference sequence). Here the CDR3 reads CASSLETFSGNTIYF. The CDR3 coding sequence is TGTGCCAGCAGCTTGGAGACATTCTCTGGAAACACCATATATTTT.

The V call is TRBV5-1, the J call TRBJ2-2; D remains unclear. The length of the CDR3 is 15 residues. CDR1 and CDR2 (germline): SGHRS, YFSETQ. Trimming removed 0 bases at V and 1 base at J, with 7 bases between. CDR3 loop: CASSLGLQNTGELFF. CDR3 bases: TGCGCCAGCAGCTTGGGACTCCAGAACACCGGGGAGCTGTTTTTT. Supplemented by reference TRBV5-1 and TRBJ2-2, the full variable domain reads KAGVTQTPRYLIKTRGQQVTLSCSPISGHRSVSWYQQTPGQGLQFLFEYFSETQRNKGNFPGRFSGRQFSNSRSEMNVSTLELGDSALYLCASSLGLQNTGELFFGEGSRLTVL.

The genes are TRBV19 and TRBJ1-1, with D tentatively TRBD1 (5 bases). There are 14 residues in the CDR3. The germline gives CDR1 LNHDA, CDR2 SQIVND (reference sequence). Between the trimmed V and J ends, which lost 6 bases and 4 bases, there was a span of 15 bases. The CDR3 here is CASSRVREVTEAFF. As DNA, the CDR3 is TGTGCCAGTAGCAGGGTAAGGGAAGTCACTGAAGCTTTCTTT.

V usage is TRBV5-5 and J usage is TRBJ2-7; the match to TRBD2 covers 11 bases. V lost 0 bases, J lost 2 bases, and 1 base stayed unmatched. CDR1 and CDR2 from the germline V gene are SGHKS and YYEKEE (reference sequence). This CDR3 spans 15 amino acids. CDR3 in DNA: TGTGCCAGCAGCTTGGGACTAGCGGGGCCCTACGAGCAGTACTTC. It yields the protein CASSLGLAGPYEQYF.